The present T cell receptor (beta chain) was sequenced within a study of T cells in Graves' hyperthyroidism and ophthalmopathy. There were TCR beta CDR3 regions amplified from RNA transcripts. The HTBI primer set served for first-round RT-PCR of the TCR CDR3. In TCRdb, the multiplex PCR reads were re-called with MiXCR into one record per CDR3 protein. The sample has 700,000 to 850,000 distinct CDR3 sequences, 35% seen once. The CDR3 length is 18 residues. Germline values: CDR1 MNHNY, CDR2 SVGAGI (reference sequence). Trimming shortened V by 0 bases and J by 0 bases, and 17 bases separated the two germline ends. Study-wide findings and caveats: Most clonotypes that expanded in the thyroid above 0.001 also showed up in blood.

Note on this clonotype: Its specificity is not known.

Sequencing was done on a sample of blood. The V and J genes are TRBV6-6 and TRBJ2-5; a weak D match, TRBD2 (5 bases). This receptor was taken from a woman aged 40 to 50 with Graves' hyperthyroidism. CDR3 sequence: CASSYSSRVRAYQETQYF. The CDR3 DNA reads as TGTGCCAGCAGTTACTCGAGTCGGGTGAGGGCGTACCAAGAGACCCAGTACTTC.